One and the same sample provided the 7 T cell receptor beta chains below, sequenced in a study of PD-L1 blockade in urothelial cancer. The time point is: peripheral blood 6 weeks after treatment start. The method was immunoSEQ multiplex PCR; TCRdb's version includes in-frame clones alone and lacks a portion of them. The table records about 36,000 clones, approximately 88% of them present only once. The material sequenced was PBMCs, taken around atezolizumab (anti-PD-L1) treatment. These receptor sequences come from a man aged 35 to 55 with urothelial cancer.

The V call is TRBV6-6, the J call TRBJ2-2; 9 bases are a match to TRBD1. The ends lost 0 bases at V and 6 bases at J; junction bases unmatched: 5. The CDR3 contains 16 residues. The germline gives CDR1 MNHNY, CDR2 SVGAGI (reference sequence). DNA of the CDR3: TGTGCCAGCAGTTACTCTACAGGGGGCGAATCCGGGGAGCTGTTTTTT. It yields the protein CASSYSTGGESGELFF.

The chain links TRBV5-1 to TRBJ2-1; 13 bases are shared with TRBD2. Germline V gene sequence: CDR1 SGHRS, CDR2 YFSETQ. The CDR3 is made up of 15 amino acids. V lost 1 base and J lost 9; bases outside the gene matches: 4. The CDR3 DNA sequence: TGCGCCAGCAGCTTGACTAGCGGGAGGGCGGGTGAGCAGTTCTTC. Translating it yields CASSLTSGRAGEQFF.

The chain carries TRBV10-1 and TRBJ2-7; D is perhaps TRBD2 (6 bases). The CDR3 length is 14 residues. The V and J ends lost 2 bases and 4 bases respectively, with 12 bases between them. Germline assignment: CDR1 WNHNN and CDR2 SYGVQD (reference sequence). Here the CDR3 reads CASSESRERYEQYF. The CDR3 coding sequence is TGCGCCAGCAGTGAGAGCCGGGAGCGGTACGAGCAGTACTTC.

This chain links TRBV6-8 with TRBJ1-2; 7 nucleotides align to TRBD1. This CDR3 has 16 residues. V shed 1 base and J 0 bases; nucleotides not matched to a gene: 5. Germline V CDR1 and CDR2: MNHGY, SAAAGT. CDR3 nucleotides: TGTGCCAGCAGTTACTGTAGGGGGCCAGCTAACTATGGCTACACCTTC. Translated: CASSYCRGPANYGYTF.

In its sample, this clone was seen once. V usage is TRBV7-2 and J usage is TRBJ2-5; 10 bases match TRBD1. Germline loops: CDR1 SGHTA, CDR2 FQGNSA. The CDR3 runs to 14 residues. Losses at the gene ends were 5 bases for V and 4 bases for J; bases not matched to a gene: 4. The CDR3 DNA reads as TGTGCCAGCAGCCGGACAGGGGGTTTAGAGACCCAGTACTTC. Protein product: CASSRTGGLETQYF.

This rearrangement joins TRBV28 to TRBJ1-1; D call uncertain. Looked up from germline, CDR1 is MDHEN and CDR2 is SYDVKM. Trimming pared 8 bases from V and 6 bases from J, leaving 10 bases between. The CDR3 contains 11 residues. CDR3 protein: CASRGRPEAFF. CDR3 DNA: TGTGCCAGCCGCGGGCGCCCTGAAGCTTTCTTT. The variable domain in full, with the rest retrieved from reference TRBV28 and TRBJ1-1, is DVKVTQSSRYLVKRTGEKVFLECVQDMDHENMFWYRQDPGLGLRLIYFSYDVKMKEKGDIPEGYSVSREKKERFSLILESASTNQTSMYLCASRGRPEAFFGQGTRLTVV.

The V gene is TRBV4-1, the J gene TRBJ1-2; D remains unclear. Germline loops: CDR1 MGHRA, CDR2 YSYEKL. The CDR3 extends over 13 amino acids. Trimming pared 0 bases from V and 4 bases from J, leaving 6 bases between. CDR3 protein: CASSQDRFYGYTF. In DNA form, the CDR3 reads TGCGCCAGCAGCCAAGATCGGTTCTATGGCTACACCTTC.